Listed here is a single TCR beta chain. Its antigen is unidentified. Germline V CDR1 and CDR2: SGDLS, YYNGEE. The CDR3 loop spans 17 amino acids. V was pared by 3 bases and J by 3 bases, with 18 bases between. The data stem from a study of CD8 T cell repertoires and HIV-1 epitope variants. Looking at the study overall: Controls included no peptide, Ebola AY9 epitope, and a CMV, EBV, flu pool.

Study-wide results and caveats: The TAALDMSHF plasma variant had no responses, unlike KF9 (about 5 clonotypes) and HW9 (one).

Repertoires were generated with immunoSEQ multiplex PCR, while TCRdb's copy carries only in-frame clones and drops some. The data hold about 4,400 clones, with approximately 71% observed a single time. The chain employs TRBV9 and TRBJ2-2; D not certain. Sample: cultured CD8+ T cells derived from PBMCs. The TCR comes from a male donor with HIV. The CDR3 DNA reads as TGTGCCAGCAGCGCCCCATCTTTGGGTAGGGACACCGGGGAGCTGTTTTTT. Translating gives CASSAPSLGRDTGELFF.